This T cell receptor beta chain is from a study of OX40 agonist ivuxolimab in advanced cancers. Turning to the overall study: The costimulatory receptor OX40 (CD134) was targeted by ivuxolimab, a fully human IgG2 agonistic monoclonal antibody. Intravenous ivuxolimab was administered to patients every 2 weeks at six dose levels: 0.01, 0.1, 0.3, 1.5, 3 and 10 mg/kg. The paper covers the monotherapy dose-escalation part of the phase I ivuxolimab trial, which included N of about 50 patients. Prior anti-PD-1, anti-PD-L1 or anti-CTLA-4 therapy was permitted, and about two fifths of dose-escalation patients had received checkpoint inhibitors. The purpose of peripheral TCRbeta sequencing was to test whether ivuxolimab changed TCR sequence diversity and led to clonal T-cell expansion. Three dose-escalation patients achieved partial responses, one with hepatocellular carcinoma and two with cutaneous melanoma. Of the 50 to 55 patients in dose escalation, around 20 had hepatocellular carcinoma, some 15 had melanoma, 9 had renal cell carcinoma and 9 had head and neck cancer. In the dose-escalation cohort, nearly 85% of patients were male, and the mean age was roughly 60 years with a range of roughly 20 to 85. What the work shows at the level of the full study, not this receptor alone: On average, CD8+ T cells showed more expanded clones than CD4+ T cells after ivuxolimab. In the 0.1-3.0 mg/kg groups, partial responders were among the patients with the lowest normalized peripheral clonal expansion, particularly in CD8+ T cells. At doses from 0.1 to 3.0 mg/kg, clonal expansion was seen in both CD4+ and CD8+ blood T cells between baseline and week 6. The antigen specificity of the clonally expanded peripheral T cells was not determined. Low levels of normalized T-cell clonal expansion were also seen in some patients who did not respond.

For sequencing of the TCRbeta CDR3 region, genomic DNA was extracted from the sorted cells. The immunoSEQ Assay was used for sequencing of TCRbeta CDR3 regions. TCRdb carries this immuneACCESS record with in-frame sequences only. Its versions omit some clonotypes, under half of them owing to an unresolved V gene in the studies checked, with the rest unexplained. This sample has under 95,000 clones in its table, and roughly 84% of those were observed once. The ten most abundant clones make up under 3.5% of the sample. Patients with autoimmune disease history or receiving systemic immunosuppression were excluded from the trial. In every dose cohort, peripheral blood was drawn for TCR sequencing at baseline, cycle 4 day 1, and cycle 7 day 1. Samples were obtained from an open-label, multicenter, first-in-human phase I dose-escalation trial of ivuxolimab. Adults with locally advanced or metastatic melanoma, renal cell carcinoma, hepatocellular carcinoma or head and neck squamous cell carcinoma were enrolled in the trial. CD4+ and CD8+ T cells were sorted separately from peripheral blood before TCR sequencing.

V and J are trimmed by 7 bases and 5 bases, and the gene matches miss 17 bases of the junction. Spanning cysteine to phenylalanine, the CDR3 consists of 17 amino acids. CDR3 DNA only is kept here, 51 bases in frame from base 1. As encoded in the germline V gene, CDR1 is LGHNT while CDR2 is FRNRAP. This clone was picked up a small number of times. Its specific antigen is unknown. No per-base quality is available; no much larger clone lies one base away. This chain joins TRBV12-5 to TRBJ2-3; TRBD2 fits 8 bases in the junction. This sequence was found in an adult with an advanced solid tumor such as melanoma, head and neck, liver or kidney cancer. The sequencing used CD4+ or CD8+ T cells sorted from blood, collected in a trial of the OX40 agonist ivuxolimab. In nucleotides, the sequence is TGTGCTAGTGCCGGGGTAGGGGTAGCGGGGTCCGGAGATACGCAGTATTTT. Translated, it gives CASAGVGVAGSGDTQYF.